One and the same sample provided the 7 T cell receptor beta chains below, sequenced in a study of CD8 T cells in ankylosing spondylitis. MiXCR, applied by TCRdb to the 5' RACE reads, yields one record per CDR3 protein. The sample records under 250,000 distinct CDR3 sequences, over 30% being singletons. What was sequenced was blood, either unsorted or a sorted T cell fraction (not recorded which). These receptors came from a male donor with ankylosing spondylitis or in good health (not recorded which).

In this sample, this clonotype turned up a few times. The V gene is TRBV20-1, the J gene TRBJ2-1; D perhaps matches TRBD2 (6 bases). V was clipped by 3 bases and J by 9 bases, with 15 bases between them. The CDR3 contains 13 residues. Looked up from germline, CDR1 is DFQATT and CDR2 is SNEGSKA (reference sequence). The CDR3 loop is CSARVGTSSEQFF. In DNA form, the CDR3 reads TGCAGTGCTAGGGTAGGGACTTCATCTGAGCAGTTCTTC.

The J gene is TRBJ2-2, the V gene TRBV3-1; D remains ambiguous. Germline-derived CDR1 and CDR2 are LGHDT and YNNKEL (reference sequence). Trimming took 1 base from V and 3 from J, leaving 6 bases between them. The CDR3 is 14 residues long. CDR3 DNA: TGTGCCAGCAGCCAAGTCGGCGACACCGGGGAGCTGTTTTTT. It specifies CASSQVGDTGELFF.

This clonotype was recorded a few times. This sequence joins TRBV4-1 and TRBJ1-1; D gene unclear. V was trimmed by 2 bases and J by 4 bases, leaving 8 bases between them. CDR1 MGHRA and CDR2 YSYEKL come from the germline V gene. This CDR3 has 13 residues. DNA for the CDR3: TGCGCCAGCAGCCAAACCCCCGGCACTGAAGCTTTCTTT. Translating gives CASSQTPGTEAFF.

This clonotype turned up a few times. The V gene is TRBV7-2, the J gene TRBJ1-4; D uncertain. Germline assignment: CDR1 SGHTA and CDR2 FQGNSA. The V end lost 3 bases, the J end lost 6 bases, and 11 bases lay between the germline ends. This CDR3 is built from 14 residues. CDR3 protein: CASSFRSRDEKLFF. Written as DNA, the CDR3 is TGTGCCAGCAGCTTCAGGAGTAGGGATGAAAAACTGTTTTTT.

This clonotype has just a few counts. This chain joins TRBV12-3 or TRBV12-4 and TRBJ2-2; D perhaps matches TRBD1 (5 bases). Trimming removed 5 bases at V and 3 bases at J, with 10 bases between. This CDR3 spans 14 amino acids. The CDR3 is CASSNTGYTGELFF. In nucleotides, the CDR3 is TGTGCCAGCAGTAATACAGGATACACCGGGGAGCTGTTTTTT.

J is TRBJ2-3 and V is TRBV12-3 or TRBV12-4; 7 bases agree with TRBD1. V trimming: 8 bases; J trimming: 5 bases; junction bases outside the gene matches: 7. CDR3 length equals 13 residues. CDR3 loop: CASEETGLDTQYF. DNA of the CDR3: TGTGCCAGCGAAGAGACAGGGTTAGATACGCAGTATTTT.

This clonotype was counted between two and nine times. This chain links TRBV29-1 with TRBJ2-5; the match to TRBD2 covers 8 bases. CDR3 length equals 12 residues. Trimming removed 6 bases from V and 3 bases from J; junction bases left unmatched: 3. Germline V gene sequence: CDR1 SQVTM, CDR2 ANQGSEA. CDR3 DNA: TGCAGCGTCCGAGCGGGGGAAGAGACCCAGTACTTC. This sequence encodes CSVRAGEETQYF. Variable domain in full (rest from reference TRBV29-1 and TRBJ2-5): SAVISQKPSRDICQRGTSLTIQCQVDSQVTMMFWYRQQPGQSLTLIATANQGSEATYESGFVIDKFPISRPNLTFSTLTVSNMSPEDSSIYLCSVRAGEETQYFGPGTRLLVL.